This T cell receptor beta chain was retrieved from a study of CD8+ T cells in alopecia areata. About this clone itself: Other nucleotide sequences in the sample specify the same CDR3.

V was trimmed by 4 bases and J by 5 bases, leaving 12 bases between them. CDR1 is SQVTM, CDR2 ANQGSEA, per germline. The CDR3 is 12 residues long. Those with alopecia areata gave lesional scalp punch biopsies and peripheral blood. RNA was extracted and reverse transcribed into cDNA as the sequencing template. Assay: immunoSEQ multiplex PCR; the TCRdb copy retains only in-frame clones and omits some. The sample includes roughly 180,000 clones, 63% of them seen just once. This chain links TRBV29-1 with TRBJ2-7; D ambiguous. Sample: CD4+ T cells sorted from blood, taken at week 0. This receptor was obtained from a human donor with alopecia areata. CDR3 in DNA: TGCAGCGTTGGGCGACTGGGTGACGAGCAGTACTTC. Protein product: CSVGRLGDEQYF.